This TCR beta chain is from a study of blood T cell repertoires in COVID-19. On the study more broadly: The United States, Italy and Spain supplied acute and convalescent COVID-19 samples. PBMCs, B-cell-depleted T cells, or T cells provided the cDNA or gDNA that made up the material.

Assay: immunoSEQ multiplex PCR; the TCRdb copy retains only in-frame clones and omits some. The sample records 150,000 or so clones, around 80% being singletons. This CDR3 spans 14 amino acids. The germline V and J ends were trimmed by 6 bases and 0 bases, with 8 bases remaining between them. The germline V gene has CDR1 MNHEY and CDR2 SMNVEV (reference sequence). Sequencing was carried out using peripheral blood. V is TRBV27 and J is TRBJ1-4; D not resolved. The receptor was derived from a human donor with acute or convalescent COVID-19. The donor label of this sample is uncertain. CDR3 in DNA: TGTGCCAGCAGCCACACCCCAACTAATGAAAAACTGTTTTTT. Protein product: CASSHTPTNEKLFF.